A single sample gave rise to the 4 T cell receptor beta chains below, sequenced in a study of T cell changes during pregnancy in multiple sclerosis. Sequenced by immunoSEQ multiplex PCR; TCRdb stores in-frame clones only, minus some. The sample carries approximately 83,000 clones, approximately 92% recorded once. The sample here was peripheral blood, taken in the first trimester of pregnancy. These receptors originate from a female donor with multiple sclerosis, enrolled in a pregnancy study.

This clone was detected a few times. This sequence joins TRBV9 and TRBJ1-4; 7 bases agree with TRBD1. The length of the CDR3 is 16 residues. With 1 base clipped from V and 5 bases from J, the junction kept 8 bases outside the gene matches. CDR1 is SGDLS, CDR2 YYNGEE, per germline. CDR3 in DNA: TGTGCCAGCAGCGTAAATCCCGACAGGGTGAATGAAAAACTGTTTTTT. It specifies CASSVNPDRVNEKLFF. Full variable domain (missing parts from reference TRBV9 and TRBJ1-4): DSGVTQTPKHLITATGQRVTLRCSPRSGDLSVYWYQQSLDQGLQFLIQYYNGEERAKGNILERFSAQQFPDLHSELNLSSLELGDSALYFCASSVNPDRVNEKLFFGSGTQLSVL.

The chain recombines TRBV13 with TRBJ2-7; the match to TRBD1 covers 9 bases. Trimming removed 4 bases from V and 1 base from J; junction bases left unmatched: 5. CDR3 length equals 15 residues. Germline V gene data show CDR1 as PRHDT and CDR2 as FYEKMQ (reference sequence). The CDR3 bases are TGTGCCAGCAGCTACGCGACAGGGGGTTCCTACGAGCAGTACTTC. Protein product: CASSYATGGSYEQYF.

The V gene is TRBV19, the J gene TRBJ1-5; D possibly corresponds to TRBD1 (6 bases). V was trimmed by 5 bases and J by 0 bases, leaving 11 bases between them. This CDR3 has 15 amino acids. The germline V gene has CDR1 LNHDA and CDR2 SQIVND (reference sequence). The CDR3 here is CASSSGQYSNQPQHF. The CDR3 nucleotides are TGTGCCAGTAGTTCTGGACAGTATAGCAATCAGCCCCAGCATTTT.

This chain uses TRBV6-1 with TRBJ2-5; 7 positions match TRBD2. In germline, CDR1 is MNHNS, CDR2 SASEGT. With V trimmed by 6 bases and J by 4 bases, 5 bases remained unmatched. The length of the CDR3 is 13 residues. The DNA of the CDR3 is TGTGCCAGCAGGGGGGGGACGGCAGAGACCCAGTACTTC. Translating gives CASRGGTAETQYF.